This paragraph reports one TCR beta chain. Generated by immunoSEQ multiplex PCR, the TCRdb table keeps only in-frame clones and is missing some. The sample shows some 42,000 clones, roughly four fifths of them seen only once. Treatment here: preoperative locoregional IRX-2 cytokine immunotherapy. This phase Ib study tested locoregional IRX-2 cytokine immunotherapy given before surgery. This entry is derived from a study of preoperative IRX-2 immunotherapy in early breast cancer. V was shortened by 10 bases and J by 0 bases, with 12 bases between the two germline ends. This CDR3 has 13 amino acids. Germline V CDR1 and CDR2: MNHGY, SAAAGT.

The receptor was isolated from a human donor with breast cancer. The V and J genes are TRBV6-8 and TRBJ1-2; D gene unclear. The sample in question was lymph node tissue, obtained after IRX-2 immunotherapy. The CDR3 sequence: CAISVGANYGYTF. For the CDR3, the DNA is TGTGCCATCAGCGTCGGAGCTAACTATGGCTACACCTTC.